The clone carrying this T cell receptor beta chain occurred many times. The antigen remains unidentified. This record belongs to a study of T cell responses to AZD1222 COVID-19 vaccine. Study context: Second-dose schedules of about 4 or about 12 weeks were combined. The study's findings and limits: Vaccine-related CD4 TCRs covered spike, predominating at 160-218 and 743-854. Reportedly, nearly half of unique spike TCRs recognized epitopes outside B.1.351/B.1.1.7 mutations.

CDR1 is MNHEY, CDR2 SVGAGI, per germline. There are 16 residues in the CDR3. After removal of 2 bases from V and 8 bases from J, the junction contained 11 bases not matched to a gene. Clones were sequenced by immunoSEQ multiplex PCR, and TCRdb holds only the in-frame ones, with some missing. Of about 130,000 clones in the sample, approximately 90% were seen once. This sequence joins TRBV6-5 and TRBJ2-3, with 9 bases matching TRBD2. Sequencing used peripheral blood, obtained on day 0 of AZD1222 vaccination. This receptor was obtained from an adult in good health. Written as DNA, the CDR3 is TGTGCCAGCAGTTACGCGGGCGGGGGGGCCTTTATTACGCAGTATTTT. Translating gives CASSYAGGGAFITQYF.